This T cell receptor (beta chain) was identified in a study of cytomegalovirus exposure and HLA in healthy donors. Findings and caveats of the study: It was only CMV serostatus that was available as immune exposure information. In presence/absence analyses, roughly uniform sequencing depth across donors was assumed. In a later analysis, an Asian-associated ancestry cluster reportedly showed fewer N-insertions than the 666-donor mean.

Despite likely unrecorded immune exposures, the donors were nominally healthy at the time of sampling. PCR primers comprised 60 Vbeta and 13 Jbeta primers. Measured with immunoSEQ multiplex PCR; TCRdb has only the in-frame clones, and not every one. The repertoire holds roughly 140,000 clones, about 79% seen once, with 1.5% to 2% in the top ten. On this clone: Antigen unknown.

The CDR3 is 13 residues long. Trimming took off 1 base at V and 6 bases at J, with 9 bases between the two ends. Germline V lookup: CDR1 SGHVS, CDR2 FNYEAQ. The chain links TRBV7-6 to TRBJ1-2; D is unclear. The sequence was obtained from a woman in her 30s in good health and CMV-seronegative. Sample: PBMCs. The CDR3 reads CASSLDREDGYTF. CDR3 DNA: TGTGCCAGCAGCTTAGACCGGGAAGATGGCTACACCTTC.